The source of this T cell receptor beta chain is a study of cytomegalovirus exposure and HLA in healthy donors (dated by TCRdb to 2016 to 2017). Background for the entire study: An earlier analysis of around 600 of the donors reported roughly 270 Gb of sequence data and some 120 million unique TCR beta sequences from about 180 million T cells. A handful of DR-DQ haplotypes were handled as single units for association and clustering because linkage in the cohort was strong. The aim of the study was to test whether cataloging public T cell receptors could identify signatures of past pathogen exposure. HLA typing covered class I and class II loci at four-digit resolution. To predict cytomegalovirus infection status, the study combined high-throughput TCR immunosequencing, statistical association of individual TCRs with disease status, and machine learning. In the later analysis, no new phenotypic data were used to find candidate immune exposures; instead, reliance was placed on TCR beta sequences and their occurrence across donors. Typing coverage varied by locus: about 629-640 donors for A, B, C, DRB1 and DQB1; 522 for DQA1; about 570 for DPA1; more than 450 for DPB1. An early release covering 550 to 700 HLA-typed donors comprised approximately 300 gigabases of sequencing data and tens of millions of unique TCR sequences. The study profiled the T cell repertoires of fewer than 850 subjects by immunosequencing and related them to cytomegalovirus serostatus. Among a few hundred genotyped donors of the cohort, an average of 235,054 unique TCR beta nucleotide sequences were sequenced per donor, approximately 20% of them non-productive. A later analysis re-analyzed previously published TCR beta repertoires from roughly 690 donors and added high-resolution HLA genotyping to study TCR occurrence patterns. In addition to the first cohort of 666 subjects, a separate validation cohort of 130 or so different subjects was used. The genetic ancestry cluster associated with self-reported Caucasian donors included 81% of the 398 genotyped donors. Donor age, sex, ethnicity and CMV serostatus were collected together with the repertoire data. An earlier analysis of around 580 of the donors used high-throughput TCR beta sequencing to judge whether each TCR beta V gene segment behaved as functional or pseudogenic. In a later genetic analysis, genome-wide SNP genotypes for about 55% of the roughly 670 donors were used, and that subset was treated as a discovery cohort. All discovery cohort repertoires had been generated using a single sequencing platform.

The cohort comprised some 700 healthy bone marrow donors. Cohort members were all nominally healthy when sampled, although unrecorded immune exposures were likely present. The donor was CMV seronegative and belonged to the group of under 400 seronegative cohort members. Each donor provided a peripheral blood sample, and peripheral blood mononuclear cells were used for TCR beta sequencing. Genomic DNA extraction from the blood cell samples was performed with the Qiagen DNeasy Blood Extraction Kit. The investigation overall reported the following: Most CMV-associated TCR beta chains appeared to be HLA-restricted in a later analysis, and the HLA associations seemed to be driven largely by CMV exposure. In a later analysis, about 16,000 TCR beta sequences were associated with specific HLA alleles at a false discovery rate of 0.05. The cohort was sequenced for TCR beta chains only, and without alpha or paired-chain data the features that could be detected were limited. Some 16 rarely observed V segments, including chromosome 9 orphons, were excluded from the earlier analysis of a few hundred of the donors because counts were too low. Because some donors lacked HLA typing at each locus, the association tests relied only on the typed subset. A later analysis reported that several top co-occurrence clusters appeared linked to parvovirus B19, influenza, CMV and Epstein-Barr virus. In an earlier analysis of under 600 of the donors, most TCR beta V segments were observed in productive rearrangements about 90% or about 30% of the time, broadly matching IMGT annotations. In a later analysis, TCR association rates were found to vary across HLA loci, with the most associated TCRs seen for DRB1 alleles and the fewest for HLA-C alleles. Compared with equally common non-associated chains, HLA-associated TCR beta chains in a later analysis were more clonally expanded and had lower generation probabilities. For the cohort, immune exposure information was limited to CMV serostatus. The classifier was reported to diagnose cytomegalovirus status with high specificity and sensitivity in both the original and validation cohorts. In a later genetic analysis, fewer N-insertions in productive TCRs were reported among donors in an Asian-associated ancestry cluster than the approximately 670-donor mean. When HLA alleles, especially DR and DQ, strongly co-occurred, TCR associations were difficult to assign to individual alleles. The sequencing pipeline was judged likely to have produced a cluster of highly shared sequence variants as a technical artifact. A further reported finding was that TCR beta sequences accurately predicted the HLA-A and HLA-B alleles for most subjects in the first cohort. Across donors, most TCR sequences were observed very rarely, whereas some public TCRs were present in many individuals. The authors suggested that the approach could potentially be generalized to other disease states and immunological phenotypes. A few of the identified cytomegalovirus-associated TCR beta chains were confirmed in vitro to be specific for cytomegalovirus antigens. Correlated functional status among segregating V segments might reflect linkage disequilibrium, but an unknown experimental factor could not be ruled out. A total of 150 or so TCR beta chains were listed by the study as associated with cytomegalovirus. The presence/absence analyses assumed that sequencing depth was roughly uniform across donors, and that assumption may not be true. An association between a missense DCLRE1C variant and V-gene and J-gene trimming of TCR beta chains was found in a later genetic analysis and replicated in an independent cohort. The 87-base-pair reads could not distinguish some IMGT-functional V segments, including TRBV6-2 and TRBV6-3, so those segments were excluded.

Inclusive of the bounding cysteine and phenylalanine, the CDR3 is 14 residues long. Only the CDR3 DNA stays, 42 bases, in frame from base 1. From the germline V gene, CDR1 is SGHRS and CDR2 is YFSETQ. The germline ends are 10 bases apart after V is trimmed by 3 bases and J by 1 base. Libraries were built with the immunoSEQ multiplex PCR assay. For the multiplex PCR, a mixture combining 60 forward primers for TCR Vbeta segments and 13 reverse primers for TCR Jbeta segments was used. The CDR3 region of rearranged TCR beta genes was amplified from genomic DNA by a multiplex PCR assay. The Illumina HiSeq System was used to sequence the amplified TCR beta libraries as 87-base-pair reads. Processing in the source paper ran as follows. Across the 700 or so repertoires, a later analysis counted 80 million or so unique TCR beta chains, roughly 11 million of which were shared by at least two donors. To remove PCR and sequencing errors, raw reads were error-corrected and collapsed into unique sequences using a nearest-neighbor algorithm that merged closely related sequences. Alignment of CDR3 sequences to IMGT reference sequences was used to assign V, D and J gene segments. For a sequence to be retained, a match of at least six nucleotides was required to both a V gene segment and a J gene segment. A rearrangement was called productive if the CDR3 had no stop codons and remained in frame with V and J, and every other rearrangement was called non-productive. CDR3 was defined according to IMGT convention as the region running from the second conserved V-encoded cysteine to the conserved J-encoded phenylalanine. Sequences without an unambiguous match to a single V gene segment were excluded from the earlier analysis of 450 to 750 of the donors. In an earlier analysis of a few hundred of the donors, a V segment was called functional when productive rearrangements were above 56.7%, and segregating when the standard deviation between donors exceeded 5%. A statistical classification framework was developed to diagnose cytomegalovirus status using the catalog of TCR beta chain sequences. V and J gene assignment, in a later analysis, came from comparing TCR nucleotide sequences with IMGT/GENE-DB human TR gene sequences. A later analysis assigned CDR3 sequences and most-parsimonious VDJ recombination scenarios with the TCRdist pipeline. In a later analysis, each TCR beta chain was defined by its CDR3 amino acid sequence together with its V-gene family, and reads lacking a unique V-gene family were excluded. As a way to deal with suspected cross-contamination and a sequencing artifact, a later analysis dropped 450 to 700 nucleotide sequences that were highly shared and had low generation probability. A later analysis calculated a clonal expansion index for each public chain from normalized within-repertoire ranks of inferred template counts. Generation probabilities in a later analysis came from a VDJ recombination model fitted to out-of-frame rearrangements, and those results were checked against IGoR. In a later analysis, TCR-TCR, TCR-HLA and TCR-CMV co-occurrence was scored with hypergeometric tests, and a repertoire-size bias correction was applied to TCR pairs. In a later analysis, false discovery rates were estimated by permuting HLA or CMV assignments 20 times. In a later analysis, co-occurring TCRs were grouped with DBSCAN, and TCRdist sequence similarity was added when clustering was performed within HLA-allele-positive subsets. For co-occurrence clustering, repertoires with fewer than 30,000 or more than 120,000 public chains were excluded, along with 5 or 6 repertoires with anomalous nucleotide sharing. The table was pulled from immuneACCESS by TCRdb, which kept in-frame rearrangements only. Such tables lose some clones; where checked, under half of the loss comes from unresolved V genes, and the rest has no known cause. V and J calls and clone size are as listed in that table; D and trimming were resolved from the DNA. A total of about 110,000 clones appear in this sample, just over 70% of them only once. 0.79% of the sample goes to the ten largest clones.

To note about this clone: This clone's antigen is unknown. Base quality data are lacking; no much larger clone is found one base away.

Sequencing was done on a sample of PBMCs. This TCR was recovered from a boy younger than 18 in good health and CMV-seronegative. The chain links TRBV5-1 with TRBJ1-2, and TRBD1 may be the D gene, going by 6 matching bases. For the CDR3, the sequence is CASSSGGGNYGYTF. The DNA reads as follows: TGCGCCAGCAGCTCTGGGGGCGGTAACTATGGCTACACCTTC.